A selection of T cell receptor beta chains follows, all from one sample in a study of cytomegalovirus exposure and HLA in healthy donors. Clones were read by immunoSEQ multiplex PCR, and TCRdb kept only the in-frame ones, dropping some. In the table there are some 150,000 clones, around 85% of which are singletons. The sample comprised PBMCs. The origin of the receptors is a woman in her twenties or thirties in good health and CMV-seronegative. Both conserved end residues are part of each CDR3. D genes are given only for firm matches. Clone sizes are given selectively: once, few, many, or a class where the clone is expanded.

j_gene: TRBJ2-7
abundance: .
v_gene: TRBV6-1
d_gene: .
CDR3aa: CASSPRTDSYEQYF
CDR3nt: TGTGCCAGCAGTCCTCGGACAGATTCCTACGAGCAGTACTTC

j_gene: TRBJ2-2
abundance: .
v_gene: TRBV6-4
d_gene: .
CDR3aa: CASSDRGSNTGELFF
CDR3nt: TGTGCCAGCAGTGACCGGGGGAGCAACACCGGGGAGCTGTTTTTT

j_gene: TRBJ2-3
abundance: .
v_gene: TRBV10-1
d_gene: TRBD2
CDR3aa: CASSERERGSTDTQYF
CDR3nt: TGCGCCAGCAGTGAGAGGGAGCGGGGAAGCACAGATACGCAGTATTTT

j_gene: TRBJ1-5
abundance: .
v_gene: TRBV19
d_gene: .
CDR3aa: CASSQTGSDQPQHF
CDR3nt: TGTGCCAGTAGCCAAACAGGGTCAGATCAGCCCCAGCATTTT

j_gene: TRBJ1-1
abundance: few
v_gene: TRBV10-3
d_gene: .
CDR3aa: CAISSGWGNTEAFF
CDR3nt: TGTGCCATCAGCTCAGGGTGGGGGAACACTGAAGCTTTCTTT

j_gene: TRBJ1-5
abundance: .
v_gene: TRBV4-1
d_gene: .
CDR3aa: CASSLRTDYSNQPQHF
CDR3nt: TGCGCCAGCAGCCTCCGGACCGACTATAGCAATCAGCCCCAGCATTTT

j_gene: TRBJ2-3
abundance: .
v_gene: TRBV9
d_gene: TRBD2
CDR3aa: CASSVTSGLAGTDTQYF
CDR3nt: TGTGCCAGCAGCGTAACCAGCGGACTAGCGGGCACAGATACGCAGTATTTT

j_gene: TRBJ1-1
abundance: .
v_gene: TRBV5-1
d_gene: .
CDR3aa: CASSLLGGWGAAFF
CDR3nt: TGCGCCAGCAGCTTGTTAGGTGGTTGGGGCGCAGCTTTCTTT

j_gene: TRBJ2-5
abundance: .
v_gene: TRBV19
d_gene: .
CDR3aa: CASSTPGVSETQYF
CDR3nt: TGTGCCAGTAGTACCCCGGGAGTTTCAGAGACCCAGTACTTC

j_gene: TRBJ1-1
abundance: once
v_gene: TRBV7-8
d_gene: .
CDR3aa: CASSLHRGETEAFF
CDR3nt: TGTGCCAGCAGCTTACACCGGGGGGAGACTGAAGCTTTCTTT

j_gene: TRBJ1-1
abundance: .
v_gene: TRBV18
d_gene: .
CDR3aa: CASSLISLNTEAFF
CDR3nt: TGTGCCAGCTCACTAATCTCGTTGAACACTGAAGCTTTCTTT

j_gene: TRBJ2-7
abundance: .
v_gene: TRBV7-9
d_gene: .
CDR3aa: CASSPRGHEQYF
CDR3nt: TGTGCCAGCAGCCCTCGTGGGCACGAGCAGTACTTC

j_gene: TRBJ2-2
abundance: .
v_gene: TRBV4-1
d_gene: .
CDR3aa: CASSQYKGQHTGELFF
CDR3nt: TGCGCCAGCAGCCAATATAAAGGACAGCACACCGGGGAGCTGTTTTTT

j_gene: TRBJ2-7
abundance: .
v_gene: TRBV27
d_gene: TRBD2
CDR3aa: CASSTPGLPYEQYF
CDR3nt: TGTGCCAGCAGTACACCGGGACTACCTTACGAGCAGTACTTC

j_gene: TRBJ2-1
abundance: .
v_gene: TRBV27
d_gene: TRBD2
CDR3aa: CASSLSTGGGNEQFF
CDR3nt: TGTGCCAGCAGTTTATCGACGGGAGGGGGCAATGAGCAGTTCTTC

j_gene: TRBJ1-6
abundance: .
v_gene: TRBV19
d_gene: TRBD1
CDR3aa: CASSIAGTVDSPLHF
CDR3nt: TGTGCCAGTAGTATCGCCGGGACAGTCGATTCACCCCTCCACTTT